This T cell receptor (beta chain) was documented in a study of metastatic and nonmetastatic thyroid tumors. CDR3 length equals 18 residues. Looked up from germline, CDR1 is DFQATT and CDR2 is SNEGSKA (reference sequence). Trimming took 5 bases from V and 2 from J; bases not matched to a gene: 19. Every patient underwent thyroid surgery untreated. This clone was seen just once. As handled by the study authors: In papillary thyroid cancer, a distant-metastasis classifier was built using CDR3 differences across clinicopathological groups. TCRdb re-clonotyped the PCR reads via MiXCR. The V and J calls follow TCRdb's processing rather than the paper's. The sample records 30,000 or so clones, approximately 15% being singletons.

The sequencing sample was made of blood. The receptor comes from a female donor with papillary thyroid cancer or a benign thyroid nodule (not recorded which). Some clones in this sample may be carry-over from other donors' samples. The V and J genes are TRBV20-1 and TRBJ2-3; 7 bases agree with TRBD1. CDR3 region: CSAPDKATRGTDTDTQYF. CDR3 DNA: TGCAGTGCTCCCGATAAGGCTACTAGAGGGACAGACACAGATACGCAGTATTTT.